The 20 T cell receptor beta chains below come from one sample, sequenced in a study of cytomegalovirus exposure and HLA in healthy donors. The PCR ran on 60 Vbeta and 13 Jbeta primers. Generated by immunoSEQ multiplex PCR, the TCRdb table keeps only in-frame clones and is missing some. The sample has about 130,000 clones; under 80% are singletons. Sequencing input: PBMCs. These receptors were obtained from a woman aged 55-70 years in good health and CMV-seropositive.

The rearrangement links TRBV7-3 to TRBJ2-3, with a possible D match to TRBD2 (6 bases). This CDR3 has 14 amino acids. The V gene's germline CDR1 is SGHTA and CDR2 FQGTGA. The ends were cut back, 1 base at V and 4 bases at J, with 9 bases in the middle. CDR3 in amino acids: CASSLRAGSDTQYF. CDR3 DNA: TGTGCCAGCAGCTTAAGGGCGGGATCAGATACGCAGTATTTT.

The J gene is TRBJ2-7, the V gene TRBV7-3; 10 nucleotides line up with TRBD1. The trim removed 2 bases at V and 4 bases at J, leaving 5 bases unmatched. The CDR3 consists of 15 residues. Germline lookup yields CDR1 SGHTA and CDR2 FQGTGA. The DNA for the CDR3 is TGTGCCAGCAGCTTAGTGGGACAGGGGATTTACGAGCAGTACTTC. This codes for CASSLVGQGIYEQYF.

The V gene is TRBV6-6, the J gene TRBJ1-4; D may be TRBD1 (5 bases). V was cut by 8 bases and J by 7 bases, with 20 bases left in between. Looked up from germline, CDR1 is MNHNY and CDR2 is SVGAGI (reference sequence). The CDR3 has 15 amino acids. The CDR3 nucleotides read TGTGCCAGCGGACACACCGATAGGGATGGTGAAAAACTGTTTTTT. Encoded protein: CASGHTDRDGEKLFF.

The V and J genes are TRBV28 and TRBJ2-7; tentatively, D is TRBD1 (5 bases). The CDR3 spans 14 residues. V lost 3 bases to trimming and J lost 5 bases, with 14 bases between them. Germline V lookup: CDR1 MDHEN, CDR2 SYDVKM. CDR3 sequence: CASSFRGPRNEQYF. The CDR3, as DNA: TGTGCCAGCAGTTTTAGGGGTCCCAGGAACGAGCAGTACTTC.

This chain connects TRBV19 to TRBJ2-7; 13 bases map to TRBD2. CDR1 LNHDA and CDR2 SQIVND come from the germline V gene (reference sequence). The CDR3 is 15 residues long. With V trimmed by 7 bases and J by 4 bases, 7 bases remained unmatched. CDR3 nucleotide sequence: TGTGCCAGTACCGTAGGGACTAGCGGGATGTACGAGCAGTACTTC. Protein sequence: CASTVGTSGMYEQYF.

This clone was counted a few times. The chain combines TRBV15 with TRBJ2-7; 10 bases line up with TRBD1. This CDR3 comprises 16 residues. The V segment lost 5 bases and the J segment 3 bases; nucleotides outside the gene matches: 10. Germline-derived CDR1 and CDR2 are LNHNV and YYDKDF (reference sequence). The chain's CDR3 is CATSGHRDRGFYEQYF. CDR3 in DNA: TGTGCCACCAGCGGACACCGGGACAGGGGATTCTACGAGCAGTACTTC.

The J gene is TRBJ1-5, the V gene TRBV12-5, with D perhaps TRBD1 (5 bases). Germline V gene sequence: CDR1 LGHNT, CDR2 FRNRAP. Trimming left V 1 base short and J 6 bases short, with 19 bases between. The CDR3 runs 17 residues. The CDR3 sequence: CASGLAPSGVIGQPQHF. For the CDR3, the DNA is TGTGCTAGTGGTTTGGCTCCATCGGGGGTGATTGGTCAGCCCCAGCATTTT.

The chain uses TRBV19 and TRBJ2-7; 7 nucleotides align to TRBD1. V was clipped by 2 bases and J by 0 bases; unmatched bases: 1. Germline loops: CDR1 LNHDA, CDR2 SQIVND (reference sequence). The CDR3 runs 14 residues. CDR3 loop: CASSIRDSSYEQYF. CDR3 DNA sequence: TGTGCCAGTAGTATACGGGACAGCTCCTACGAGCAGTACTTC.

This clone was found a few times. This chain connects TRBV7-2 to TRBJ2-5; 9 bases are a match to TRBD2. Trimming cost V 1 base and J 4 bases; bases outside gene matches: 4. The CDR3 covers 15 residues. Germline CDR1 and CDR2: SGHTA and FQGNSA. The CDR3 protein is CASSLGASGVETQYF. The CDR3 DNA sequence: TGTGCCAGCAGCTTAGGAGCTAGCGGGGTAGAGACCCAGTACTTC.

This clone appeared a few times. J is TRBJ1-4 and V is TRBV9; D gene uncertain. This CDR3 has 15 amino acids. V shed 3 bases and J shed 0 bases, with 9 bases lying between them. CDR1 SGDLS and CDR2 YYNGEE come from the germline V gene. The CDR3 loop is CASSAGVATNEKLFF. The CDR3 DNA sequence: TGTGCCAGCAGCGCCGGGGTTGCAACTAATGAAAAACTGTTTTTT.

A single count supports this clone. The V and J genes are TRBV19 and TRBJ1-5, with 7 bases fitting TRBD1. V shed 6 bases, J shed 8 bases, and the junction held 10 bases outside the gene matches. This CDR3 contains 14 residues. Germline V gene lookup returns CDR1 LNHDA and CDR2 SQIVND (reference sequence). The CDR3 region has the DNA TGTGCCAGTAGGACAGGGACCCACCGGGAGCCCCAGCATTTT. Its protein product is CASRTGTHREPQHF.

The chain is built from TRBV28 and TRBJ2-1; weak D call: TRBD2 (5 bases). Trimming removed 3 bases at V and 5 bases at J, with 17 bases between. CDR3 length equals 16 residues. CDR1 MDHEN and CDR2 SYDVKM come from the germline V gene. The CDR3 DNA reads TGTGCCAGCAGTTTTGCTGCCGCGGGTAACAACAATGAGCAGTTCTTC. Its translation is CASSFAAAGNNNEQFF.

The CDR3 sequence is CASSSGQGVYEKLFF. The CDR3 coding sequence is TGTGCCAGCAGCTCCGGACAGGGGGTGTATGAAAAACTGTTTTTT. The chain recombines TRBV7-9 with TRBJ1-4, with 10 bases that match TRBD1. The CDR3 is 15 amino acids. With V trimmed by 4 bases and J by 6 bases, 5 bases remained unmatched. Per germline, CDR1 SEHNR and CDR2 FQNEAQ (reference sequence).

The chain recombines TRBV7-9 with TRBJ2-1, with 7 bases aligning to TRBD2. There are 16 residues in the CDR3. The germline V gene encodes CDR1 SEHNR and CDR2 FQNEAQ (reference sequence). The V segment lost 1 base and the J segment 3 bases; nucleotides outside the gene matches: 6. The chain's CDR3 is CASSLDRTRDYNEQFF. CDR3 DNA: TGTGCCAGCAGCTTAGATCGGACTAGAGACTACAATGAGCAGTTCTTC.

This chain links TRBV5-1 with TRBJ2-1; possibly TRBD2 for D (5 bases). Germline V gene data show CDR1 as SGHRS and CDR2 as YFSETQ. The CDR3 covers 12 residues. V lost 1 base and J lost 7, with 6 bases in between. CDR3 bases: TGCGCCAGCAGCTTGTGGGAGAATGAGCAGTTCTTC. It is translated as CASSLWENEQFF. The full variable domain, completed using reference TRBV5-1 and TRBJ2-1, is KAGVTQTPRYLIKTRGQQVTLSCSPISGHRSVSWYQQTPGQGLQFLFEYFSETQRNKGNFPGRFSGRQFSNSRSEMNVSTLELGDSALYLCASSLWENEQFFGPGTRLTVL.

The CDR3 coding sequence is TGTGCCAGTCGGAAACAGGGAGCCACAGATACGCAGTATTTT. It translates to CASRKQGATDTQYF. The V gene is TRBV19, the J gene TRBJ2-3; D is perhaps TRBD1 (6 bases). Germline V gene sequence: CDR1 LNHDA, CDR2 SQIVND (reference sequence). The CDR3 consists of 14 residues. The V gene lost 8 bases and the J gene lost 2 bases, with 14 bases spanning the gap. The full variable domain, with the rest looked up from reference TRBV19 and TRBJ2-3, is DGGITQSPKYLFRKEGQNVTLSCEQNLNHDAMYWYRQDPGQGLRLIYYSQIVNDFQKGDIAEGYSVSREKKESFPLTVTSAQKNPTAFYLCASRKQGATDTQYFGPGTRLTVL.

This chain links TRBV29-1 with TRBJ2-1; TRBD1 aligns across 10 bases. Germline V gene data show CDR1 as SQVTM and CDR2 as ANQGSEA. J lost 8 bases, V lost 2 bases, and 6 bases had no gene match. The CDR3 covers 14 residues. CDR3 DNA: TGCAGCGTTGAACAGGACAGGGGGTTCTATGAGCAGTTCTTC. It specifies CSVEQDRGFYEQFF.

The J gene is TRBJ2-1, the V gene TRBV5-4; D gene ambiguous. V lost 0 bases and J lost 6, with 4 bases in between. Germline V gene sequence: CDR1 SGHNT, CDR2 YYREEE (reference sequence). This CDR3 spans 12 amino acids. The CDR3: CASSLDFNEQFF. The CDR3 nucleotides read TGTGCCAGCAGCTTGGACTTCAATGAGCAGTTCTTC.

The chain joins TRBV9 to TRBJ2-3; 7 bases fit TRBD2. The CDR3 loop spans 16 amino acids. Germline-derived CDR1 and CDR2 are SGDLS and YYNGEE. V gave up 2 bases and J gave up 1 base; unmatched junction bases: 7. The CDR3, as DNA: TGTGCCAGCAGCGTCCGTAGCGGGTCAGGCACAGATACGCAGTATTTT. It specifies CASSVRSGSGTDTQYF.

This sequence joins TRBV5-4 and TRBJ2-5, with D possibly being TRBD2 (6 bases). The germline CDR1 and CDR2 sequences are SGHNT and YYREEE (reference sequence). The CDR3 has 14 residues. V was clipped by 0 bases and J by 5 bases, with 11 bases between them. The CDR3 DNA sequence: TGTGCCAGCAGCTTGGGGGGGGAGCTGGAGACCCAGTACTTC. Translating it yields CASSLGGELETQYF.